Below, 22 T cell receptor beta chains from the same sample are listed, as sequenced in a study of beta chain features in type 1 diabetes. Every bit of the isolated RNA underwent reverse transcription, so sequencing read expressed TCRB transcripts. TCRdb's table, derived via immunoSEQ multiplex PCR, lists solely in-frame clones and lacks some. The repertoire has 200,000 to 250,000 clones, about a tenth of them found once; the top ten carry about 1.2%. The sample taken for sequencing was central memory CD4+ T cells from blood. All receptors come from a man between 18 and 35 years old in good health.

This clone has just a few counts. V and J are TRBV5-1 and TRBJ2-5; possible D gene TRBD2, 5 bases. This CDR3 contains 13 residues. Germline V CDR1 and CDR2: SGHRS, YFSETQ. V lost 3 bases, J lost 7 bases, and 13 bases lay in between. CDR3 region: CASSWEPWGTQYF. The CDR3 nucleotides are TGCGCCAGCAGCTGGGAGCCATGGGGGACCCAGTACTTC.

In its sample, this clone was seen a few times. CDR3 nucleotides: TGTGCCTGGAGTGCCGGGACAGGGGCTGCAGAGACCCAGTACTTC. Protein: CAWSAGTGAAETQYF. The chain carries TRBV30 and TRBJ2-5, with 10 bases that match TRBD1. Per germline, CDR1 GTSNPN and CDR2 SVGIG (reference sequence). Germline trimming cut 1 base from V and 4 bases from J; bases unmatched to any gene: 6. The CDR3 is 15 residues long.

Many counts were recorded for this clone. The chain joins TRBV7-2 to TRBJ1-5, with a weak D call TRBD1 (5 bases). With 5 bases removed from V and 1 base from J, the gap between germline ends came to 12 bases. There are 15 residues in the CDR3. Per germline, CDR1 SGHTA and CDR2 FQGNSA. CDR3 region: CASSRDSMSNQPQHF. Written as DNA, the CDR3 is TGTGCCAGCAGCAGAGACAGCATGAGCAATCAGCCCCAGCATTTT.

As for this clone: This could be a read error, since a much larger clone is one nucleotide away. The chain links TRBV12-5 to TRBJ2-1, with D unclear. This CDR3 is 13 amino acids long. Germline lookup yields CDR1 LGHNT and CDR2 FRNRAP. The V end lost 3 bases, the J end lost 4 bases, and 7 bases lay between the germline ends. The chain's CDR3 is CASGFAVYNEQFF. The CDR3 DNA is TGTGCTAGTGGTTTTGCGGTGTACAATGAGCAGTTCTTC.

The genes are TRBV30 and TRBJ2-1; D ambiguous. This CDR3 region has 11 residues. Germline V gene data show CDR1 as GTSNPN and CDR2 as SVGIG (reference sequence). V was trimmed by 2 bases and J by 10 bases, leaving 9 bases between them. The CDR3 region is CAWSQGREQFF. CDR3 bases: TGTGCCTGGAGTCAAGGACGAGAGCAGTTCTTC.

This clone was seen a handful of times. V is TRBV29-1 and J is TRBJ2-7; 15 bases fit TRBD2. V trimming: 4 bases; J trimming: 3 bases; junction bases outside the gene matches: 7. CDR1 and CDR2 (germline): SQVTM, ANQGSEA. The CDR3 loop spans 16 amino acids. DNA of the CDR3: TGCAGCGTTGCGGGACTAGCGGGAGGCACCCTCTACGAGCAGTACTTC. Translated, it gives CSVAGLAGGTLYEQYF.

The rearrangement joins TRBV6-5 to TRBJ2-3; TRBD2 matches 7 bases. The CDR3 contains 15 residues. Germline V gives CDR1 MNHEY, CDR2 SVGAGI. Trimming took 5 bases from V and 4 from J; bases not matched to a gene: 9. CDR3 DNA sequence: TGTGCCAGCAGTAGGCTAGCGGAGTACGCAGATACGCAGTATTTT. Amino acid sequence: CASSRLAEYADTQYF.

The chain links TRBV4-3 to TRBJ2-2; D may be TRBD1 or TRBD2 (7 bases each). Germline V CDR1 and CDR2: LGHNA, YSLEER. This CDR3 contains 18 residues. With 0 bases removed from V and 7 bases from J, the gap between germline ends came to 21 bases. The CDR3, as DNA: TGCGCCAGCAGCCAAGAACCAACAGGGGCGGGAGTGGGCGGGGAGCTGTTTTTT. This gives the protein CASSQEPTGAGVGGELFF.

The V and J genes are TRBV11-3 and TRBJ2-3; unclear D gene. The germline V and J ends were trimmed by 4 bases and 4 bases, with 12 bases remaining between them. CDR1 is SGHNT, CDR2 YENEEA, per germline. The CDR3 sequence is 14 residues long. CDR3 nucleotides: TGTGCCAGCAGCTCACAGATAGCCGCAGATACGCAGTATTTT. This sequence encodes CASSSQIAADTQYF.

The table lists this clone with a few counts. The chain uses TRBV7-9 and TRBJ2-7; TRBD2 matches 7 bases. The CDR3 spans 17 residues. The ends lost 1 base at V and 3 bases at J; junction bases unmatched: 12. CDR1 and CDR2 (germline): SEHNR, FQNEAQ (reference sequence). The CDR3 DNA follows: TGTGCCAGCAGCTTAGTACAAGGGCTAGCGGTGGGCTACGAGCAGTACTTC. This gives the protein CASSLVQGLAVGYEQYF.

This clone was picked up a small number of times. This chain joins TRBV28 and TRBJ1-1, with a possible D match to TRBD1 (6 bases). Trimming removed 2 bases from V and 5 bases from J, with 15 bases in between. Looked up from germline, CDR1 is MDHEN and CDR2 is SYDVKM. The CDR3 runs 15 residues. The CDR3: CASSLLRQGLTEAFF. The DNA for the CDR3 is TGTGCCAGCAGTTTACTTCGGCAGGGGTTAACTGAAGCTTTCTTT.

This rearrangement joins TRBV10-3 to TRBJ2-7, with D maybe TRBD2 (6 bases). V gave up 3 bases and J gave up 2 bases, with 17 bases separating them. The CDR3 totals 16 residues. Germline V CDR1 and CDR2: ENHRY, SYGVKD. The CDR3 here is CAISDNTGAPAYEQYF. CDR3 in DNA: TGTGCCATCAGTGATAACACGGGAGCGCCCGCCTACGAGCAGTACTTC.

This clone occurred a few times. This chain joins TRBV4-3 and TRBJ2-1; tentatively, D is TRBD1 or TRBD2 (6 bases each). This CDR3 comprises 15 residues. Between the trimmed V and J ends, which lost 0 bases and 7 bases, there was a span of 13 bases. Germline assignment: CDR1 LGHNA and CDR2 YSLEER. Written as DNA, the CDR3 is TGCGCCAGCAGCCAAGACGGTCGGGGGCGGAATGAGCAGTTCTTC. Translating gives CASSQDGRGRNEQFF.

This clone was picked up a small number of times. The V call is TRBV5-4, the J call TRBJ2-7; D is perhaps TRBD2 (6 bases). The germline gives CDR1 SGHNT, CDR2 YYREEE (reference sequence). Trimming stripped 4 bases from V and 0 bases from J, with 17 bases between. The CDR3 totals 16 residues. The CDR3 coding sequence is TGTGCCAGCAGCCCCTCCGGCACTAGCCTCTCCTACGAGCAGTACTTC. Protein: CASSPSGTSLSYEQYF. The full variable domain, completed using reference TRBV5-4 and TRBJ2-7, is ETGVTQSPTHLIKTRGQQVTLRCSSQSGHNTVSWYQQALGQGPQFIFQYYREEENGRGNFPPRFSGLQFPNYSSELNVNALELDDSALYLCASSPSGTSLSYEQYFGPGTRLTVT.

This clone was seen a handful of times. The V gene is TRBV30, the J gene TRBJ2-1, with TRBD2 matching over 8 bases. From germline, CDR1 is GTSNPN and CDR2 SVGIG (reference sequence). J was trimmed by 7 bases and V by 3 bases; bases with no gene match: 11. The CDR3 loop spans 15 amino acids. This CDR3 reads CAWSESPGGWNEQFF. In nucleotides, the CDR3 is TGTGCCTGGAGCGAGAGCCCGGGAGGGTGGAATGAGCAGTTCTTC. Variable domain in full (rest from reference TRBV30 and TRBJ2-1): SQTIHQWPATLVQPVGSPLSLECTVEGTSNPNLYWYRQAAGRGLQLLFYSVGIGQISSEVPQNLSASRPQDRQFILSSKKLLLSDSGFYLCAWSESPGGWNEQFFGPGTRLTVL.

This chain uses TRBV6-1 with TRBJ2-5; TRBD1 aligns across 11 bases. The germline V gene has CDR1 MNHNS and CDR2 SASEGT. CDR3 length: 15 amino acids. Trimming took 2 bases from V and 4 from J; bases not matched to a gene: 3. The CDR3 region is CASSEPGQGGETQYF. In DNA, the CDR3 is TGTGCCAGCAGTGAACCGGGACAGGGGGGAGAGACCCAGTACTTC.

The sample holds a few counts of this clone. The chain carries TRBV15 and TRBJ1-4, with D unresolved. The CDR3 runs to 16 residues. Per the germline V gene, CDR1 is LNHNV and CDR2 is YYDKDF (reference sequence). The ends were cut back, 1 base at V and 6 bases at J, with 15 bases in the middle. CDR3 in amino acids: CATSRGGRQEDEKLFF. In nucleotides, the CDR3 is TGTGCCACCAGCAGAGGAGGCAGGCAAGAGGATGAAAAACTGTTTTTT. Filled out from reference TRBV15 and TRBJ1-4, the complete variable domain reads DAMVIQNPRYQVTQFGKPVTLSCSQTLNHNVMYWYQQKSSQAPKLLFHYYDKDFNNEADTPDNFQSRRPNTSFCFLDIRSPGLGDTAMYLCATSRGGRQEDEKLFFGSGTQLSVL.

This clone was seen a few times. The chain combines TRBV5-4 with TRBJ2-1; 10 bases align to TRBD2. V shed 4 bases and J 10 bases; nucleotides not matched to a gene: 11. Germline lookup yields CDR1 SGHNT and CDR2 YYREEE (reference sequence). The CDR3 is 15 amino acids. In nucleotides, the CDR3 is TGTGCCAGCAGCCTCAAACACCTAGCGGGAGTGGAGCAGTTCTTC. Translation: CASSLKHLAGVEQFF.

This clone was detected ten times or more. CDR3 in DNA: TGTGCCAGCAGCGTACAGGGAGTGGACATTCAGTACTTC. It yields the protein CASSVQGVDIQYF. J is TRBJ2-4 and V is TRBV28; D perhaps matches TRBD1 (6 bases). This CDR3 has 13 residues. Trimming removed 6 bases from V and 8 bases from J, with 14 bases in between. The germline gives CDR1 MDHEN, CDR2 SYDVKM.

The gene calls are TRBV2 and TRBJ2-3; 7 bases map to TRBD1. In germline, CDR1 is SNHLY, CDR2 FYNNEI. The CDR3 length is 12 residues. The V and J ends lost 6 bases and 6 bases, in that order; junction bases with no gene match: 3. The CDR3 nucleotides are TGTGCCAGCAGCGACAGGGCCGATACGCAGTATTTT. The encoded protein is CASSDRADTQYF.

The genes are TRBV5-1 and TRBJ2-5; 15 bases line up with TRBD2. Unmatched junction bases numbered 8, after V lost 4 bases and J lost 4 bases. The CDR3 loop spans 17 amino acids. CDR1 and CDR2 (germline): SGHRS, YFSETQ. CDR3 protein: CASSPGTSGRRVETQYF. The CDR3 DNA reads as TGCGCCAGCAGCCCGGGGACTAGCGGGAGGCGCGTAGAGACCCAGTACTTC.

The rearrangement links TRBV4-2 to TRBJ2-2; no firm D call. The length of the CDR3 is 17 residues. V gave up 4 bases and J gave up 0 bases, with 15 bases separating them. Germline-derived CDR1 and CDR2 are LGHNA and YNFKEQ. The CDR3 DNA reads as TGTGCCAGCAGCCCCCCTCCGGGCGGTCCGAACACCGGGGAGCTGTTTTTT. It specifies CASSPPPGGPNTGELFF.